This entry is about one T cell receptor beta chain. The data were obtained in a study of Ad26.COV2.S vaccination and SARS-CoV-2 variants. TCRdb keeps only in-frame clones here, not all; method: immunoSEQ multiplex PCR. There are hundreds of thousands of clones in the sample; 75% to 90% occur only once, and around 5.3% lies in the top ten. CDR3 length: 14 amino acids. J gave up 16 bases and V 1 base, and 12 bases lay outside the gene matches. Germline CDR1 is LNHNV and CDR2 is YYDKDF (reference sequence). Treatment in this sample: roughly 20 received Ad26.COV2.S at low or high dose, single or two shots; about 5 received placebo; per-sample allocation not given. The samples were gathered on day 63 after the first injection of vaccine or placebo. Vaccination used an Ad26 vector expressing Wuhan-strain SARS-CoV-2 spike.

This chain joins TRBV15 and TRBJ2-1; 8 bases are a match to TRBD1. This TCR was sampled from a person aged 18-65 years who received the Ad26.COV2.S COVID-19 vaccine or a placebo. The source was peripheral blood, collected in a trial of Ad26.COV2.S vaccine versus placebo. The CDR3 bases are TGTGCCACCAGCAGAGGATTTAACGGACAGGGCGGATTCTTC. Amino acid sequence: CATSRGFNGQGGFF.